These 5 T cell receptor beta chains were sequenced from one sample in a study of T cell responses to AZD1222 COVID-19 vaccine. Only in-frame clones appear in the TCRdb table, and some are missing; sequencing was by immunoSEQ multiplex PCR. The table records under 150,000 clones, over 90% of them present only once. This specimen was peripheral blood, taken on day 0 of AZD1222 vaccination. The source of these receptors is an adult in good health.

This chain joins TRBV7-9 and TRBJ1-6; D not resolved. Germline V lookup: CDR1 SEHNR, CDR2 FQNEAQ (reference sequence). Trimming left V 6 bases short and J 6 bases short, with 9 bases between. The CDR3 covers 13 residues. As DNA, the CDR3 is TGTGCCAGCAGTCAAATCGTTAATTCACCCCTCCACTTT. Residues: CASSQIVNSPLHF.

This chain joins TRBV2 and TRBJ2-3; D uncertain. The V and J ends lost 3 bases and 0 bases respectively, with 7 bases between them. This CDR3 comprises 14 residues. CDR1 and CDR2 (germline): SNHLY, FYNNEI. The CDR3 DNA is TGTGCCAGCAGTGACGTGATCAGCACAGATACGCAGTATTTT. Amino acids: CASSDVISTDTQYF.

The rearrangement joins TRBV2 to TRBJ2-7; 10 positions agree with TRBD1. Losses at the gene ends were 6 bases for V and 3 bases for J; bases not matched to a gene: 8. CDR3 length: 15 residues. Germline values: CDR1 SNHLY, CDR2 FYNNEI. As DNA, the CDR3 is TGTGCCAGCAGCTCCGGAGGGACAGGGGTCTACGAGCAGTACTTC. This sequence encodes CASSSGGTGVYEQYF.

V and J are TRBV2 and TRBJ1-6, with D possibly TRBD1 on 5 matching bases. Trimming removed 5 bases from V and 9 bases from J, with 11 bases in between. In germline, CDR1 is SNHLY, CDR2 FYNNEI. The CDR3 loop spans 13 amino acids. Written as DNA, the CDR3 is TGTGCCAGCAGTACCCTTGGGGGTTCACCCCTCCACTTT. Residues: CASSTLGGSPLHF.

This clone is a singleton in its sample. V and J are TRBV15 and TRBJ1-2, with 9 bases lining up with TRBD1. Germline CDR1 LNHNV, CDR2 YYDKDF (reference sequence). CDR3 length: 16 amino acids. Trimming at V came to 5 bases and at J to 6 bases, leaving 13 bases not matched to a gene. CDR3 residues: CATSRDRASAIHGYTF. The CDR3 DNA follows: TGTGCCACCAGCCGGGACAGGGCCTCGGCGATCCATGGCTACACCTTC. The full variable domain, in which reference TRBV15 and TRBJ1-2 provide the parts outside the CDR3, is DAMVIQNPRYQVTQFGKPVTLSCSQTLNHNVMYWYQQKSSQAPKLLFHYYDKDFNNEADTPDNFQSRRPNTSFCFLDIRSPGLGDTAMYLCATSRDRASAIHGYTFGSGTRLTVV.